Each of the 29 T cell receptor beta chains below was sequenced from the same sample in a study of T cell repertoires in cytomegalovirus infection. TCRdb ran MiXCR on the reads and lists one entry per CDR3 protein. The sample yields 480,000 or so distinct CDR3 sequences, roughly 10% seen once. Sequenced sample: PBMCs. Receptors were obtained from a human donor in good health (CMV status not recorded). Some clones in this sample may be carry-over from other donors' samples.

This clonotype was seen only a few times. This chain links TRBV19 with TRBJ2-7; D remains ambiguous. Germline CDR1 is LNHDA and CDR2 is SQIVND (reference sequence). V was cut by 5 bases and J by 3 bases, with 11 bases left in between. CDR3 length equals 13 residues. The CDR3 region is CASSYFANYEQYF. The CDR3 region has the DNA TGTGCCAGTAGTTATTTTGCCAACTACGAGCAGTACTTC.

This clonotype was detected ten times or more. The chain recombines TRBV7-2 with TRBJ2-5; D might be TRBD2 (7 bases). This CDR3 is 14 amino acids long. The V gene's germline CDR1 is SGHTA and CDR2 FQGNSA. V lost 6 bases and J lost 4, with 15 bases in between. The DNA of the CDR3 is TGTGCCAGCAGACAACAGGGAGGGTCAGAGACCCAGTACTTC. Amino acids: CASRQQGGSETQYF.

The CDR3 loop reads CASFLEGFGTEAFF. The CDR3 nucleotides are TGTGCCAGTTTTTTAGAGGGGTTTGGGACTGAAGCTTTCTTT. V is TRBV19 and J is TRBJ1-1; a weak D match, TRBD1 (5 bases). Trimming shortened V by 8 bases and J by 5 bases, and 18 bases separated the two germline ends. CDR1 LNHDA and CDR2 SQIVND come from the germline V gene (reference sequence). The CDR3 runs to 14 residues. The variable domain in full, completed from reference TRBV19 and TRBJ1-1, reads DGGITQSPKYLFRKEGQNVTLSCEQNLNHDAMYWYRQDPGQGLRLIYYSQIVNDFQKGDIAEGYSVSREKKESFPLTVTSAQKNPTAFYLCASFLEGFGTEAFFGQGTRLTVV.

This clonotype was counted many times. The chain carries TRBV30 and TRBJ1-2, with 7 positions matching TRBD1. Trimming removed 2 bases from V and 2 bases from J; junction bases left unmatched: 2. The germline CDR1 and CDR2 sequences are GTSNPN and SVGIG (reference sequence). This CDR3 has 13 residues. The CDR3 reads CAWSTGQNYGYTF. The CDR3 DNA reads TGTGCCTGGAGTACGGGACAGAACTATGGCTACACCTTC.

This clonotype has a handful of counts. The genes are TRBV28 and TRBJ1-1; the D gene is possibly TRBD1 (6 bases). Looked up from germline, CDR1 is MDHEN and CDR2 is SYDVKM. The CDR3 extends over 16 amino acids. With 5 bases removed from V and 4 bases from J, the gap between germline ends came to 20 bases. The CDR3 DNA follows: TGTGCCAGCAGTACCAGGGGACACGGCGGGGGCACTGAAGCTTTCTTT. This gives the protein CASSTRGHGGGTEAFF.

There are many counts of this clonotype. The chain combines TRBV27 with TRBJ2-1; TRBD2 matches 7 bases. The CDR3 contains 16 residues. CDR1 and CDR2 (germline): MNHEY, SMNVEV (reference sequence). Trimming removed 2 bases from V and 7 bases from J; junction bases left unmatched: 11. CDR3 sequence: CASSLLAGEVWNEQFF. CDR3 DNA: TGTGCCAGCAGTTTACTGGCGGGAGAGGTTTGGAATGAGCAGTTCTTC.

This clonotype showed up many times. One junction end does not reproduce the germline sequence, and a read error may be involved. V gene TRBV5-4 combines with J gene TRBJ2-1; 15 nucleotides match TRBD2. CDR3 length equals 12 residues. CDR1 is SGHNT and CDR2 is YYREEE in the germline V gene (reference sequence). DNA of the CDR3: TGTGCCAGCAGCTCAGGACTAGCGGGGGGGATCTTC. Translating it yields CASSSGLAGGIF.

The sample holds many counts of this clonotype. The chain combines TRBV19 with TRBJ1-2, with 9 bases aligning to TRBD1. CDR1 LNHDA and CDR2 SQIVND come from the germline V gene (reference sequence). V was pared by 10 bases and J by 7 bases, with 22 bases of the junction left unmatched. The CDR3 spans 17 residues. The CDR3 nucleotides read TGTGCCACCCACACGAACGAAGCACAGGGGGCGGGTAGTGGCTACACCTTC. It specifies CATHTNEAQGAGSGYTF.

This clonotype was recorded at least ten times. The chain recombines TRBV7-3 with TRBJ1-1; a weak D match, TRBD1 (6 bases). The CDR3 length is 17 residues. V lost 5 bases and J lost 4, with 23 bases in between. Germline CDR1 reads SGHTA; CDR2 reads FQGTGA. The CDR3 sequence: CASSISGGSGGSTEAFF. Written as DNA, the CDR3 is TGTGCCAGCAGCATAAGCGGGGGCTCCGGGGGAAGCACTGAAGCTTTCTTT. The entire variable domain, with the rest obtained from reference TRBV7-3 and TRBJ1-1, is as follows: GAGVSQTPSNKVTEKGKYVELRCDPISGHTALYWYRQSLGQGPEFLIYFQGTGAADDSGLPNDRFFAVRPEGSVSTLKIQRTERGDSAVYLCASSISGGSGGSTEAFFGQGTRLTVV.

This clonotype showed up many times. V is TRBV2 and J is TRBJ2-5, with D possibly TRBD2 on 6 matching bases. V was pared by 3 bases and J by 5 bases, with 16 bases between. Germline V gene lookup returns CDR1 SNHLY and CDR2 FYNNEI. The CDR3 has 15 amino acids. The CDR3 bases are TGTGCCAGCAGTGAGGAGGGGACGATGCGGGAGACCCAGTACTTC. This codes for CASSEEGTMRETQYF.

This clonotype has at least ten counts. The CDR3 DNA sequence: TGTGCCACCAGTGACCCGACAGATACGCAGTATTTT. The encoded protein is CATSDPTDTQYF. The gene calls are TRBV24-1 and TRBJ2-3; no clear D gene. Per germline, CDR1 KGHDR and CDR2 SFDVKD. This CDR3 is 12 amino acids long. With 4 bases removed from V and 3 bases from J, the gap between germline ends came to 4 bases.

The chain is built from TRBV10-2 and TRBJ1-1; D might be TRBD1 (5 bases). The CDR3 spans 13 residues. V was pared by 4 bases and J by 6 bases, with 12 bases between. CDR1 and CDR2 (germline): WSHSY, SAAADI. The CDR3 DNA reads as TGCGCCAGCAGTGGGGGGGGGAATTCTGAAGCTTTCTTT. The encoded protein is CASSGGGNSEAFF.

This clonotype was detected ten times or more. This chain uses TRBV29-1 with TRBJ1-1; D unclear. The CDR3 totals 10 residues. Trimming cost V 4 bases and J 7 bases, with 7 bases left between them. Germline V lookup: CDR1 SQVTM, CDR2 ANQGSEA. CDR3 loop: CSVGENEAFF. For the CDR3, the DNA is TGCAGCGTTGGTGAGAATGAAGCTTTCTTT.

Many counts were recorded for this clonotype. The V and J genes are TRBV7-2 and TRBJ2-2; TRBD2 matches 7 bases. Germline V CDR1 and CDR2: SGHTA, FQGNSA. This CDR3 region has 16 residues. Trimming removed 0 bases from V and 8 bases from J; junction bases left unmatched: 9. CDR3 nucleotides: TGTGCCAGCAGCTTAGCGGGGGGGACCCGTTGGGGGGAGCTGTTTTTT. This encodes CASSLAGGTRWGELFF.

This clonotype was counted only a few times. The V and J genes are TRBV19 and TRBJ2-2, with D tentatively TRBD1 (5 bases). Germline values: CDR1 LNHDA, CDR2 SQIVND (reference sequence). The CDR3 spans 13 residues. V was pared by 4 bases and J by 4 bases, with 7 bases between. The DNA of the CDR3 is TGTGCCAGTAGTACAGGGCCCACCGGGGAGCTGTTTTTT. Encoded protein: CASSTGPTGELFF.

This clonotype was detected ten times or more. The V and J genes are TRBV27 and TRBJ1-2; D is perhaps TRBD1 (6 bases). The germline CDR1 and CDR2 sequences are MNHEY and SMNVEV (reference sequence). This CDR3 spans 13 amino acids. Between the trimmed V and J ends, which lost 2 bases and 2 bases, there was a span of 6 bases. The CDR3 loop is CASSLRGNYGYTF. In DNA form, the CDR3 reads TGTGCCAGCAGTTTAAGGGGGAACTATGGCTACACCTTC.

The chain couples TRBV18 to TRBJ1-6; maybe TRBD1 (5 bases). The CDR3 contains 17 residues. Germline CDR1 is KGHSH and CDR2 is LQKENI. Trimming took off 4 bases at V and 5 bases at J, with 18 bases between the two ends. The CDR3 coding sequence is TGTGCCAGCTCACTTAACACACAAGTGACAGATAATTCACCCCTCCACTTT. Protein sequence: CASSLNTQVTDNSPLHF.

The table lists this clonotype with many counts. The V gene is TRBV3-1, the J gene TRBJ2-4, with D unresolved. CDR1 is LGHDT, CDR2 YNNKEL, per germline (reference sequence). The ends were cut back, 2 bases at V and 1 base at J, with 9 bases in the middle. The CDR3 is 15 amino acids. This chain's CDR3 is CASSQKLGAKNIQYF. In DNA form, the CDR3 reads TGTGCCAGCAGCCAAAAGTTGGGGGCCAAAAACATTCAGTACTTC.

In its sample, this clonotype was seen many times. The chain joins TRBV12-3 or TRBV12-4 to TRBJ1-2; 8 bases are shared with TRBD1. V shed 7 bases and J 3 bases; nucleotides not matched to a gene: 4. The CDR3 has 13 amino acids. CDR3 sequence (DNA): TGTGCCAGCATGGGCAGGGGGCACTATGGCTACACCTTC. Its protein is CASMGRGHYGYTF.

This clonotype came up many times. The V gene is TRBV5-6, the J gene TRBJ1-3; D is unclear. CDR3 size: 15 residues. Trimming removed 2 bases at V and 4 bases at J, with 13 bases between. Germline CDR1 reads SGHDT; CDR2 reads YYEEEE. The CDR3 is CASSFLSGGGNTIYF. The CDR3 bases are TGTGCCAGCAGCTTCCTCTCGGGAGGAGGAAACACCATATATTTT.

In this sample, this clonotype turned up many times. The chain couples TRBV5-4 to TRBJ2-1, with D possibly TRBD1 on 6 matching bases. The germline V gene encodes CDR1 SGHNT and CDR2 YYREEE (reference sequence). V was pared by 4 bases and J by 4 bases, with 15 bases between. This CDR3 comprises 15 residues. The CDR3, as DNA: TGTGCCAGCAGCCCCCGGGCAGGGGATTACAATGAGCAGTTCTTC. Translated: CASSPRAGDYNEQFF.

Ten or more counts support this clonotype. The rearrangement uses TRBV10-3 and TRBJ2-1; the match to TRBD2 covers 10 bases. The ends lost 3 bases at V and 4 bases at J; junction bases unmatched: 6. Germline V gene lookup returns CDR1 ENHRY and CDR2 SYGVKD. The length of the CDR3 is 16 residues. CDR3: CAISDSGTSVYNEQFF. CDR3 bases: TGTGCCATCAGTGATTCCGGGACTAGCGTATACAATGAGCAGTTCTTC.

This clonotype was detected many times. The chain links TRBV18 to TRBJ1-5; D is possibly TRBD1 (5 bases). Per germline, CDR1 KGHSH and CDR2 LQKENI. Trimming pared 3 bases from V and 3 bases from J, leaving 9 bases between. CDR3 length: 14 residues. For the CDR3, the DNA is TGTGCCAGCTCACCGACAGAGATCAATCAGCCCCAGCATTTT. It yields the protein CASSPTEINQPQHF.

This clonotype was counted at least ten times. The V call is TRBV5-4, the J call TRBJ2-2; D not certain. Germline V gene data show CDR1 as SGHNT and CDR2 as YYREEE (reference sequence). Between the trimmed V and J ends, which lost 2 bases and 9 bases, there was a span of 11 bases. The CDR3 is 13 amino acids. DNA of the CDR3: TGTGCCAGCAGCTTAGACGGCCCTCGGGAGCTGTTTTTT. Translating gives CASSLDGPRELFF. Together with reference TRBV5-4 and TRBJ2-2, the CDR3 gives the full variable domain: ETGVTQSPTHLIKTRGQQVTLRCSSQSGHNTVSWYQQALGQGPQFIFQYYREEENGRGNFPPRFSGLQFPNYSSELNVNALELDDSALYLCASSLDGPRELFFGEGSRLTVL.

This clonotype showed up many times. V is TRBV12-3 or TRBV12-4 and J is TRBJ1-2, with 9 bases identical to TRBD1. The length of the CDR3 is 13 residues. V lost 6 bases and J lost 8; bases outside the gene matches: 7. The CDR3 region is CASRPQGADGYTF. For the CDR3, the DNA is TGTGCCAGCAGACCACAGGGGGCAGACGGCTACACCTTC.

This clonotype was seen repeatedly, ten times or more. The chain employs TRBV27 and TRBJ1-5; D is unresolved. The CDR3 is 12 amino acids. V was pared by 6 bases and J by 8 bases, with 11 bases between. In germline, CDR1 is MNHEY, CDR2 SMNVEV (reference sequence). The CDR3 coding sequence is TGTGCCAGCAGCACTGGTGGTAAGCCCCAGCATTTT. This codes for CASSTGGKPQHF.

V and J are TRBV27 and TRBJ1-6; D unclear. This CDR3 contains 13 residues. The V gene lost 4 bases and the J gene lost 8 bases, with 9 bases spanning the gap. Germline V gene lookup returns CDR1 MNHEY and CDR2 SMNVEV (reference sequence). The CDR3 DNA reads as TGTGCCAGCAGTTCCGGTTTACATTCACCCCTCCACTTT. Amino acids: CASSSGLHSPLHF.

This clonotype was found many times. V gene TRBV15 combines with J gene TRBJ2-7; TRBD1 aligns across 7 bases. V lost 0 bases, J lost 5 bases, and 4 bases stayed unmatched. CDR1 LNHNV and CDR2 YYDKDF come from the germline V gene (reference sequence). The CDR3 sequence is 14 residues long. Written as DNA, the CDR3 is TGTGCCACCAGCAGAGACGGACAGGAGGACGAGCAGTACTTC. It is translated as CATSRDGQEDEQYF.

This clonotype was recorded many times. The chain combines TRBV6-2 or TRBV6-3 with TRBJ2-5; D is unresolved. The CDR3 consists of 12 residues. V lost 10 bases to trimming and J lost 2 bases, with 11 bases between them. Germline V CDR1 and CDR2: MNHEY, SVGEGT. The CDR3 bases are TGTGCCACCGGTAATTTTCAAGAGACCCAGTACTTC. As protein: CATGNFQETQYF.